A selection of T cell receptor beta chains follows, all from one sample in a study of metastatic and nonmetastatic thyroid tumors. TCRdb re-analyzed the PCR reads using MiXCR. The sample lists tens of thousands of clones; around 30% were seen once. The sequencing sample was made of blood. The receptors shown here come from a female donor with papillary thyroid cancer or a benign thyroid nodule (not recorded which). Some clones in this sample may be carry-over from other donors' samples. Both conserved end residues are part of each CDR3.

v_call	cdr3_length	j_call	cdr3_aa
TRBV4-3	18	TRBJ2-6	CASSQVRLAPPGANVLTF
TRBV30	14	TRBJ2-5	CAWSASGVIGTQYF
TRBV6-6	15	TRBJ1-3	CASSYSIEGANTIYF
TRBV6-4	16	TRBJ2-1	CASSENEASGSNEQFF
TRBV28	14	TRBJ2-7	CARRLEGQNDELYF
TRBV7-3	18	TRBJ2-3	CASSIRGCSWRPADTQYF
TRBV6-1	12	TRBJ2-7	CASRQEGYEQYF
TRBV19	12	TRBJ1-5	CASSRSNQPQHF
TRBV5-1	17	TRBJ2-1	CASSLAILAGLYNEQFF
TRBV4-2	15	TRBJ2-1	CASSQDRGSYNEQFF
TRBV5-1	13	TRBJ1-6	CASSSHVGSPLHF
TRBV7-9	14	TRBJ2-5	CASSLAPPGETQYF
TRBV3-1	15	TRBJ1-1	CASSQGGKKDTEAFF
TRBV18	15	TRBJ2-1	CASSSTSGSDNEQFF